This TCR beta chain was sequenced for a study of T cell responses to AZD1222 COVID-19 vaccine. Points from the study as a whole: Only a handful of AZD1222 recipients, roughly 6 in all, had baseline seropositivity. Nearly half of the spike-specific TCRs reportedly recognize variant regions that carry no mutations. Clonal diversity was possibly underestimated; the donors were predominantly white British and more often female. Mapped onto spike, vaccine-associated CD4 TCRs spanned it and were dominant at 160-218 and 743-854.

The CDR3 consists of 13 residues. The ends were cut back, 5 bases at V and 4 bases at J, with 12 bases in the middle. Germline values: CDR1 SGHVS, CDR2 FQNEAQ. Profiled with immunoSEQ multiplex PCR; TCRdb holds only in-frame clones, not every one. The sample lists around 100,000 clones, 80% to 85% occurring once. Note on this clone: Antigen: not known.

The chain carries TRBV7-8 and TRBJ2-7, with a tentative D call TRBD1 (5 bases). The sequence was collected from an adult in good health. The input for sequencing was peripheral blood, taken on day 0 of AZD1222 vaccination. CDR3 residues: CASSLRRGYEQYF. As DNA, the CDR3 is TGTGCCAGCAGCCTAAGAAGGGGTTACGAGCAGTACTTC.